The sequence of this TCR beta chain was determined in a study of T cell changes during pregnancy in multiple sclerosis (dated by TCRdb to between 2018 and 2021). A note on the overall study: The study looked at changes in the T cell repertoire across pregnancy in women with multiple sclerosis.

Comments on this clone: Its binding antigen is unknown. The sample holds no much larger clone one base away, and base qualities are not on file.

The CDR3 covers 17 residues, taking in both the cysteine and the phenylalanine. The DNA shown is the 51-base CDR3, in frame from base 1. CDR1 and CDR2, looked up from the germline V gene (reference sequence), are SGHNT and YYREEE. V is cut back by 4 bases and J by 4 bases, with 14 bases in the junction unmatched. Library generation was performed with the immunoSEQ multiplex PCR assay. Drawn from immuneACCESS, this table holds only the in-frame rearrangements with V and J called that TCRdb kept. Clones are partly lost; checked studies trace under half to an unresolved V gene and leave the rest unexplained. The sample data list tens of thousands of clones, and 85% to 95% of these were observed just once. The top ten clones comprise 1.5% to 2% of the sample.

The chain couples TRBV5-4 to TRBJ2-5, and 9 junction bases match TRBD2. The sequences come from peripheral blood, collected after pregnancy. The sequence was collected from a female donor in good health, enrolled as a control in a pregnancy study. The DNA sequence follows: TGTGCCAGCAGCGGGAAGACTAGCGGCGAAAGGGGAGAGACCCAGTACTTC. This is translated as CASSGKTSGERGETQYF.